A selection of T cell receptor beta chains follows, all from one sample in a study of blood T cell repertoires in COVID-19. TCRdb's table, derived via immunoSEQ multiplex PCR, lists solely in-frame clones and lacks some. The table has more than 200,000 clones, almost 90% seen once. Material: peripheral blood. Receptors were obtained from a woman aged 55-69 years with acute or convalescent COVID-19. Both conserved end residues are part of each CDR3. The D gene is left open where the match is weak. Some rows mark clone size as missing; the rest say once, few, many or name a class of expanded clone.

j_call: TRBJ1-5; d_call: TRBD1; clone_size: .; v_call: TRBV7-2; cdr3_aa: CASSPTGGRNQPQHF; cdr3_nt: TGTGCCAGCAGCCCGACAGGGGGCAGGAATCAGCCCCAGCATTTT
j_call: TRBJ1-3; d_call: .; clone_size: .; v_call: TRBV5-5; cdr3_aa: CASSFLTGSGNTIYF; cdr3_nt: TGTGCCAGCAGCTTTTTGACAGGTTCTGGAAACACCATATATTTT
j_call: TRBJ1-1; d_call: TRBD1; clone_size: .; v_call: TRBV19; cdr3_aa: CASREGASTEAFF; cdr3_nt: TGTGCCAGTAGGGAGGGGGCAAGCACTGAAGCTTTCTTT
j_call: TRBJ1-5; d_call: .; clone_size: once; v_call: TRBV11-3; cdr3_aa: CASSLEARRVGQPQHF; cdr3_nt: TGTGCCAGCAGCTTAGAGGCAAGGAGGGTCGGTCAGCCCCAGCATTTT
j_call: TRBJ2-5; d_call: .; clone_size: .; v_call: TRBV5-8; cdr3_aa: CASSSTAGTQYF; cdr3_nt: TGTGCCAGCAGCTCGACTGCGGGGACCCAGTACTTC
j_call: TRBJ1-6; d_call: TRBD1; clone_size: .; v_call: TRBV5-8; cdr3_aa: CASSLGQGGSSPLHF; cdr3_nt: TGTGCCAGCAGTCTCGGACAGGGAGGCTCTTCACCCCTCCACTTT
j_call: TRBJ1-2; d_call: TRBD1; clone_size: .; v_call: TRBV6-5; cdr3_aa: CASTGGASYGYTF; cdr3_nt: TGTGCCAGCACAGGGGGCGCAAGCTATGGCTACACCTTC
j_call: TRBJ1-1; d_call: TRBD1; clone_size: .; v_call: TRBV5-6; cdr3_aa: CASSSQGVMNTEAFF; cdr3_nt: TGTGCCAGCAGCTCGCAGGGGGTCATGAACACTGAAGCTTTCTTT
j_call: TRBJ1-1; d_call: TRBD1; clone_size: .; v_call: TRBV6-5; cdr3_aa: CASSSGQATYTEAFF; cdr3_nt: TGTGCCAGCAGCTCCGGACAGGCAACTTACACTGAAGCTTTCTTT
j_call: TRBJ2-1; d_call: TRBD2; clone_size: .; v_call: TRBV7-2; cdr3_aa: CASSLKAGMGNEQFF; cdr3_nt: TGTGCCAGCAGCTTAAAAGCGGGAATGGGCAATGAGCAGTTCTTC
j_call: TRBJ1-2; d_call: .; clone_size: once; v_call: TRBV28; cdr3_aa: CASSRQGHRTNYGYTF; cdr3_nt: TGTGCCAGCAGTAGGCAGGGACACCGTACTAACTATGGCTACACCTTC
j_call: TRBJ1-5; d_call: .; clone_size: .; v_call: TRBV24-1; cdr3_aa: CATSDENQPQHF; cdr3_nt: TGTGCCACCAGTGACGAGAATCAGCCCCAGCATTTT
j_call: TRBJ2-5; d_call: .; clone_size: few; v_call: TRBV10-2; cdr3_aa: CASRGRETQYF; cdr3_nt: TGCGCCAGCAGGGGGCGCGAGACCCAGTACTTC
j_call: TRBJ1-5; d_call: TRBD1; clone_size: .; v_call: TRBV19; cdr3_aa: CASTEMDRANQPQHF; cdr3_nt: TGTGCCAGTACGGAAATGGACAGGGCCAATCAGCCCCAGCATTTT
j_call: TRBJ2-3; d_call: .; clone_size: .; v_call: TRBV9; cdr3_aa: CASSALSAGFPDTQYF; cdr3_nt: TGTGCCAGCAGCGCTCTCTCGGCGGGATTCCCAGATACGCAGTATTTT
j_call: TRBJ2-7; d_call: .; clone_size: .; v_call: TRBV6-5; cdr3_aa: CASSYLAGSSYEQYF; cdr3_nt: TGTGCCAGCAGTTACTTGGCTGGGAGCTCCTACGAGCAGTACTTC
j_call: TRBJ1-4; d_call: .; clone_size: .; v_call: TRBV6-5; cdr3_aa: CASSYSVRSNEKLFF; cdr3_nt: TGTGCCAGCAGTTACTCGGTGCGGTCTAATGAAAAACTGTTTTTT
j_call: TRBJ1-5; d_call: .; clone_size: .; v_call: TRBV7-6; cdr3_aa: CASRQNSNQPQHF; cdr3_nt: TGTGCCAGCAGACAGAATAGCAATCAGCCCCAGCATTTT
j_call: TRBJ1-4; d_call: TRBD1; clone_size: .; v_call: TRBV5-8; cdr3_aa: CASSSGTGVEKLFF; cdr3_nt: TGTGCCAGCAGCTCCGGGACAGGGGTTGAAAAACTGTTTTTT
j_call: TRBJ2-3; d_call: TRBD2; clone_size: .; v_call: TRBV24-1; cdr3_aa: CATSRAGIDTQYF; cdr3_nt: TGTGCCACCAGCCGAGCGGGAATAGATACGCAGTATTTT
j_call: TRBJ1-5; d_call: .; clone_size: .; v_call: TRBV11-2; cdr3_aa: CASSLVTGFNQPQHF; cdr3_nt: TGTGCCAGCAGCTTAGTCACAGGGTTCAATCAGCCCCAGCATTTT
j_call: TRBJ1-5; d_call: .; clone_size: .; v_call: TRBV30; cdr3_aa: CAWSVSSSNQPQHF; cdr3_nt: TGTGCCTGGAGTGTCTCTTCGAGCAATCAGCCCCAGCATTTT
j_call: TRBJ1-6; d_call: TRBD1; clone_size: .; v_call: TRBV28; cdr3_aa: CASSSRTGSSPLHF; cdr3_nt: TGTGCCAGCAGTTCAAGGACAGGGAGTTCACCCCTCCACTTT
j_call: TRBJ1-1; d_call: .; clone_size: few; v_call: TRBV18; cdr3_aa: CASSPAALGDTEAFF; cdr3_nt: TGTGCCAGCTCACCAGCGGCTCTCGGGGACACTGAAGCTTTCTTT
j_call: TRBJ1-1; d_call: .; clone_size: .; v_call: TRBV19; cdr3_aa: CASSIDYGRLNTEAFF; cdr3_nt: TGTGCCAGTAGTATAGACTATGGCAGGCTGAACACTGAAGCTTTCTTT
j_call: TRBJ2-7; d_call: TRBD1; clone_size: .; v_call: TRBV18; cdr3_aa: CASTPQPGQGSYEQYF; cdr3_nt: TGTGCCAGCACCCCCCAACCGGGACAGGGATCCTACGAGCAGTACTTC
j_call: TRBJ2-2; d_call: .; clone_size: .; v_call: TRBV6-5; cdr3_aa: CASTRQGDTGELFF; cdr3_nt: TGTGCCAGCACCCGACAAGGGGACACCGGGGAGCTGTTTTTT
j_call: TRBJ2-2; d_call: TRBD2; clone_size: .; v_call: TRBV5-1; cdr3_aa: CASRREPSGTGELFF; cdr3_nt: TGCGCCAGCAGGCGGGAGCCCTCCGGGACCGGGGAGCTGTTTTTT
j_call: TRBJ1-4; d_call: TRBD1; clone_size: .; v_call: TRBV5-3; cdr3_aa: CARSLMDRGTNEKLFF; cdr3_nt: TGTGCCAGAAGCTTGATGGACAGGGGCACTAATGAAAAACTGTTTTTT
j_call: TRBJ2-7; d_call: TRBD1; clone_size: .; v_call: TRBV19; cdr3_aa: CASSIVLQGSYEQYF; cdr3_nt: TGTGCCAGTAGTATAGTTCTACAGGGGTCCTACGAGCAGTACTTC
j_call: TRBJ1-6; d_call: .; clone_size: .; v_call: TRBV9; cdr3_aa: CASSVMSGDSPLHF; cdr3_nt: TGTGCCAGCAGCGTAATGTCAGGGGATTCACCCCTCCACTTT
j_call: TRBJ1-1; d_call: .; clone_size: .; v_call: TRBV4-1; cdr3_aa: CASSQEGGTEAFF; cdr3_nt: TGCGCCAGCAGCCAAGAAGGAGGGACTGAAGCTTTCTTT
j_call: TRBJ2-7; d_call: .; clone_size: .; v_call: TRBV29-1; cdr3_aa: CSVSQNYEQYF; cdr3_nt: TGCAGCGTTTCACAGAACTACGAGCAGTACTTC
j_call: TRBJ2-1; d_call: TRBD2; clone_size: .; v_call: TRBV7-2; cdr3_aa: CASSLVWGGRAMGEQFF; cdr3_nt: TGTGCCAGCAGCTTAGTTTGGGGCGGGAGGGCTATGGGTGAGCAGTTCTTC
j_call: TRBJ2-1; d_call: .; clone_size: .; v_call: TRBV28; cdr3_aa: CASSSYGGAMNEQFF; cdr3_nt: TGTGCCAGCAGCTCCTACGGGGGAGCGATGAATGAGCAGTTCTTC
j_call: TRBJ2-7; d_call: TRBD2; clone_size: .; v_call: TRBV29-1; cdr3_aa: CSVLLGGRYEQYF; cdr3_nt: TGCAGCGTTCTCTTAGGCGGGAGATACGAGCAGTACTTC
j_call: TRBJ2-7; d_call: .; clone_size: .; v_call: TRBV5-1; cdr3_aa: CASSFPGYEQYF; cdr3_nt: TGCGCCAGCAGCTTCCCGGGATACGAGCAGTACTTC
j_call: TRBJ2-7; d_call: TRBD2; clone_size: .; v_call: TRBV4-3; cdr3_aa: CASSPRLAGGYEQYF; cdr3_nt: TGCGCCAGCAGCCCCCGGTTAGCGGGAGGCTACGAGCAGTACTTC
j_call: TRBJ1-1; d_call: TRBD1; clone_size: .; v_call: TRBV18; cdr3_aa: CASSHTTGQGGTEAFF; cdr3_nt: TGTGCCAGCTCACACACTACCGGACAGGGGGGCACTGAAGCTTTCTTT
j_call: TRBJ2-7; d_call: .; clone_size: .; v_call: TRBV7-9; cdr3_aa: CASSPYRDPYEQYF; cdr3_nt: TGTGCCAGCAGCCCGTACAGGGACCCCTACGAGCAGTACTTC
j_call: TRBJ1-1; d_call: TRBD1; clone_size: .; v_call: TRBV6-5; cdr3_aa: CASIGQGFTEAFF; cdr3_nt: TGTGCCAGTATTGGACAGGGATTCACTGAAGCTTTCTTT
j_call: TRBJ1-1; d_call: .; clone_size: .; v_call: TRBV6-6; cdr3_aa: CASRNRENTEAFF; cdr3_nt: TGTGCCAGCAGAAACAGGGAGAACACTGAAGCTTTCTTT
j_call: TRBJ2-7; d_call: TRBD2; clone_size: .; v_call: TRBV6-5; cdr3_aa: CASSYRLAGSYEQYF; cdr3_nt: TGTGCCAGCAGTTACAGACTAGCGGGCTCCTACGAGCAGTACTTC
j_call: TRBJ2-2; d_call: .; clone_size: few; v_call: TRBV6-2/TRBV6-3; cdr3_aa: CASSHDYPLGTGELFF; cdr3_nt: TGTGCCAGCAGTCACGACTACCCTTTGGGCACCGGGGAGCTGTTTTTT
j_call: TRBJ2-3; d_call: TRBD2; clone_size: .; v_call: TRBV29-1; cdr3_aa: CSVEGLAGTTDTQYF; cdr3_nt: TGCAGCGTTGAAGGGCTAGCGGGGACCACAGATACGCAGTATTTT
j_call: TRBJ2-1; d_call: .; clone_size: .; v_call: TRBV11-2; cdr3_aa: CASSLAWTVNNEQFF; cdr3_nt: TGTGCCAGCAGCTTAGCCTGGACAGTAAACAATGAGCAGTTCTTC
j_call: TRBJ1-5; d_call: TRBD1; clone_size: .; v_call: TRBV7-2; cdr3_aa: CASSLGQGAKFSQPQHF; cdr3_nt: TGTGCCAGCAGCTTAGGACAGGGGGCGAAATTCAGTCAGCCCCAGCATTTT
j_call: TRBJ1-6; d_call: .; clone_size: .; v_call: TRBV3-1/TRBV3-2; cdr3_aa: CASSPGDLGQNSPLHF; cdr3_nt: TGTGCCAGCAGCCCCGGGGATTTAGGTCAGAATTCACCCCTCCACTTT
j_call: TRBJ2-2; d_call: .; clone_size: .; v_call: TRBV7-8; cdr3_aa: CASSLRGEDTGELFF; cdr3_nt: TGTGCCAGCAGCTTACGAGGGGAGGACACCGGGGAGCTGTTTTTT
j_call: TRBJ2-1; d_call: .; clone_size: .; v_call: TRBV19; cdr3_aa: CASSDGAADEQFF; cdr3_nt: TGTGCCAGTAGCGATGGGGCAGCCGATGAGCAGTTCTTC
j_call: TRBJ2-1; d_call: .; clone_size: .; v_call: TRBV3-1/TRBV3-2; cdr3_aa: CASSELTVSYNEQFF; cdr3_nt: TGTGCCAGCAGTGAACTGACAGTCTCCTACAATGAGCAGTTCTTC
j_call: TRBJ2-3; d_call: .; clone_size: .; v_call: TRBV5-1; cdr3_aa: CASSSRTDSTDTQYF; cdr3_nt: TGCGCCAGCAGCTCCAGGACAGATAGCACAGATACGCAGTATTTT
j_call: TRBJ2-5; d_call: .; clone_size: few; v_call: TRBV5-4; cdr3_aa: CASSLWLRGETQYF; cdr3_nt: TGTGCCAGCAGCTTGTGGCTTAGGGGGGAGACCCAGTACTTC
j_call: TRBJ1-1; d_call: TRBD1; clone_size: .; v_call: TRBV12-3/TRBV12-4; cdr3_aa: CASSRTGGMAFF; cdr3_nt: TGTGCCAGCAGTCGGACAGGGGGGATGGCTTTCTTT
j_call: TRBJ2-5; d_call: TRBD2; clone_size: .; v_call: TRBV3-1/TRBV3-2; cdr3_aa: CASSPRPTSGMRETQYF; cdr3_nt: TGTGCCAGCAGCCCCCGGCCAACTAGCGGGATGAGAGAGACCCAGTACTTC
j_call: TRBJ1-2; d_call: TRBD1; clone_size: .; v_call: TRBV7-2; cdr3_aa: CASSPRTGVIMGHF; cdr3_nt: TGTGCCAGCAGCCCCCGGACAGGGGTGATCATGGGTCACTTC
j_call: TRBJ2-5; d_call: .; clone_size: .; v_call: TRBV6-2/TRBV6-3; cdr3_aa: CASSLRTGIQETQYF; cdr3_nt: TGTGCCAGCAGTCTTAGAACAGGTATCCAAGAGACCCAGTACTTC